This T cell receptor (beta chain) appears in the sequencing data of a study of kidney transplant recipient with SARS-CoV-2 infection. TCRdb reanalysed the reads using MiXCR and keeps one entry per CDR3 protein. The table records 200,000 to 300,000 distinct CDR3 sequences, under 30% of them present only once. This CDR3 is built from 14 residues. Per the germline V gene, CDR1 is MNHEY and CDR2 is SVGAGI. Between the trimmed V and J ends, which lost 5 bases and 4 bases, there was a span of 12 bases. This clonotype was detected ten times or more. This chain links TRBV6-5 with TRBJ1-3; D gene unclear. Material: a blood sample, obtained at baseline and on roughly day 110 from a kidney transplant recipient. This TCR was sampled from a male patient in his 30s who had COVID-19 and was a kidney transplant recipient. Some T cells may be supplied by the graft donor. The CDR3 reads CASSQMWSGNTIYF. CDR3 coding DNA: TGTGCCAGCAGTCAGATGTGGTCCGGAAACACCATATATTTT.